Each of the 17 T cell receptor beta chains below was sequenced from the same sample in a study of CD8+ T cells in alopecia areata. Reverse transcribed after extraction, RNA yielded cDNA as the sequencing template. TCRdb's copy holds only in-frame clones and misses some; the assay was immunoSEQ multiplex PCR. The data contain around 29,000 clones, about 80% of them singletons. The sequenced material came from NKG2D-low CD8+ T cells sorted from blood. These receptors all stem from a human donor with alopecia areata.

This CDR3 reads CASSPRAGVETQYF. Here the CDR3 DNA reads TGTGCCAGCAGTCCCCGGGCAGGGGTAGAGACCCAGTACTTC. The chain is built from TRBV27 and TRBJ2-5, with D possibly being TRBD1 (6 bases). CDR1 is MNHEY and CDR2 is SMNVEV in the germline V gene (reference sequence). V was trimmed by 5 bases and J by 4 bases, leaving 14 bases between them. The CDR3 length is 14 residues.

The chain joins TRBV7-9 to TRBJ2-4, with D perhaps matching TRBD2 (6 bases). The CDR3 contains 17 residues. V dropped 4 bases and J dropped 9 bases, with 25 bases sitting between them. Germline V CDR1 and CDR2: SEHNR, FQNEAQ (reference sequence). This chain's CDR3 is CASSSATDTTSYLIQYF. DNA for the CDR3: TGTGCCAGCAGCTCAGCAACCGATACTACTAGCTACCTCATTCAGTACTTC.

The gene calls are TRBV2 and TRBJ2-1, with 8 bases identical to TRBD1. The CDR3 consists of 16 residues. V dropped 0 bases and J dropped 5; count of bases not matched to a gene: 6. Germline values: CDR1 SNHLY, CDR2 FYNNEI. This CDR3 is CASSEAFGQGNNEQFF. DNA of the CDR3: TGTGCCAGCAGTGAAGCTTTCGGACAGGGAAACAATGAGCAGTTCTTC.

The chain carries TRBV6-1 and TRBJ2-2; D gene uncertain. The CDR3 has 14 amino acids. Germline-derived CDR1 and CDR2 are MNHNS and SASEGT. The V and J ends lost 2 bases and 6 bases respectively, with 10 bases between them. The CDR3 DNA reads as TGTGCCAGCAGTGAAAACCTCGACCCCGGGGAGCTGTTTTTT. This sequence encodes CASSENLDPGELFF.

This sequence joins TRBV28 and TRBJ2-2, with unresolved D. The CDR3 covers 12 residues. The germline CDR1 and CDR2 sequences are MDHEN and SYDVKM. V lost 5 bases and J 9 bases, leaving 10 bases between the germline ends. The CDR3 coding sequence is TGTGCCAGCAGTGTAGGGATCCGGGAGCTGTTTTTT. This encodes CASSVGIRELFF. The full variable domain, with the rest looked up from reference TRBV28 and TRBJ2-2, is DVKVTQSSRYLVKRTGEKVFLECVQDMDHENMFWYRQDPGLGLRLIYFSYDVKMKEKGDIPEGYSVSREKKERFSLILESASTNQTSMYLCASSVGIRELFFGEGSRLTVL.

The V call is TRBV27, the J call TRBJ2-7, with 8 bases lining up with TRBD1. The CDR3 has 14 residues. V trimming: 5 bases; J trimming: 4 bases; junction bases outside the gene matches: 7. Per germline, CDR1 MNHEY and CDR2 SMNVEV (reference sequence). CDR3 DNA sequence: TGTGCCAGCAGTCATCAGGGGGCTCTATACGAGCAGTACTTC. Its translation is CASSHQGALYEQYF.

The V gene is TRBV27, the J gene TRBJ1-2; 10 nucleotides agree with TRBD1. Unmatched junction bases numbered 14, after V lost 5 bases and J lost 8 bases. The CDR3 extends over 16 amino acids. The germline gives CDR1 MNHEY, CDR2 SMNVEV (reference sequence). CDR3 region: CASSPLTGGFVRGYTF. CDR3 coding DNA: TGTGCCAGCAGTCCCCTGACAGGGGGCTTTGTTCGGGGCTACACCTTC.

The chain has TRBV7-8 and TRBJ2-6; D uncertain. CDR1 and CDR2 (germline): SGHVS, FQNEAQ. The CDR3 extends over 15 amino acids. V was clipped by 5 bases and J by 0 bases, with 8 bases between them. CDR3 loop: CASSRMSSGANVLTF. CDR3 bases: TGTGCCAGCAGCCGGATGAGCTCTGGGGCCAACGTCCTGACTTTC.

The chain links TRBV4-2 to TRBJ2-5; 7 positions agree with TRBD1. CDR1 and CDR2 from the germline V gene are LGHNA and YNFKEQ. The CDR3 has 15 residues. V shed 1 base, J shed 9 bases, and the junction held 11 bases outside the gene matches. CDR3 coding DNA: TGTGCCAGCAGCCAAGTCCCCGGGACAGCTGAGCCCCAGTACTTC. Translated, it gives CASSQVPGTAEPQYF.

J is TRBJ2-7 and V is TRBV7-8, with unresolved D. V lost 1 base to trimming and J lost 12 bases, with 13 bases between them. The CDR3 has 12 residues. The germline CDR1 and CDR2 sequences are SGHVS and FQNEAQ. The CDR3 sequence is CASSLGFPDPYF. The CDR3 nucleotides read TGTGCCAGCAGCTTAGGGTTCCCAGACCCGTACTTC.

CDR3 nucleotide sequence: TGTGCCAGCAGTTTGAGAGGCTTCGGGGGAGGTGGTTTGAATGAGCAGTTCTTC. Translating it yields CASSLRGFGGGGLNEQFF. V gene TRBV27 combines with J gene TRBJ2-1, with D possibly TRBD2 on 6 matching bases. CDR1 and CDR2 from the germline V gene are MNHEY and SMNVEV (reference sequence). Trimming cost V 3 bases and J 7 bases, with 25 bases left between them. This CDR3 is built from 18 residues.

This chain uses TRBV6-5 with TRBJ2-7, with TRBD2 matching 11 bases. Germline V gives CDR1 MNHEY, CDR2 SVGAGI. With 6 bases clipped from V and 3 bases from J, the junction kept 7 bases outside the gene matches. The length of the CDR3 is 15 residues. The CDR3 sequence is CASRLGLAESYEQYF. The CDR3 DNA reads TGTGCCAGCAGACTGGGACTAGCGGAGAGCTACGAGCAGTACTTC.

The CDR3 protein is CASSRTDSGANVLTF. DNA of the CDR3: TGTGCCAGCAGTCGGACCGACTCTGGGGCCAACGTCCTGACTTTC. This chain connects TRBV14 to TRBJ2-6; D not resolved. Germline CDR1 SGHDN, CDR2 FVKESK. The CDR3 sequence is 15 residues long. Trimming stripped 6 bases from V and 0 bases from J, with 9 bases between.

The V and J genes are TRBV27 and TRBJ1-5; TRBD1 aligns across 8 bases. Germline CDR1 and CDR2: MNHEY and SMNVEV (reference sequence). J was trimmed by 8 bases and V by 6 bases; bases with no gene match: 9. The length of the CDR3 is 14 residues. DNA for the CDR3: TGTGCCAGCAGCATCAGGGGGCAGGTGGAGCCCCAGCATTTT. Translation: CASSIRGQVEPQHF.

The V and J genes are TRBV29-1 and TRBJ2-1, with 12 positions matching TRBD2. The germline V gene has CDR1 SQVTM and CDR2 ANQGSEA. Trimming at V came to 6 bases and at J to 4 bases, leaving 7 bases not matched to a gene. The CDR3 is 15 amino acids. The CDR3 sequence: CSVDLAGGVYNEQFF. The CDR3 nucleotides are TGCAGCGTCGATCTAGCGGGAGGGGTTTACAATGAGCAGTTCTTC.

DNA of the CDR3: TGTGCCAGCAGCTTACTGGCCCTCTACAATGAGCAGTTCTTC. This gives the protein CASSLLALYNEQFF. The genes are TRBV7-2 and TRBJ2-1; D gene unclear. This CDR3 has 14 residues. CDR1 is SGHTA and CDR2 is FQGNSA in the germline V gene. Trimming shortened V by 2 bases and J by 3 bases, and 8 bases separated the two germline ends. Filled out from reference TRBV7-2 and TRBJ2-1, the complete variable domain reads GAGVSQSPSNKVTEKGKDVELRCDPISGHTALYWYRQSLGQGLEFLIYFQGNSAPDKSGLPSDRFSAERTGGSVSTLTIQRTQQEDSAVYLCASSLLALYNEQFFGPGTRLTVL.

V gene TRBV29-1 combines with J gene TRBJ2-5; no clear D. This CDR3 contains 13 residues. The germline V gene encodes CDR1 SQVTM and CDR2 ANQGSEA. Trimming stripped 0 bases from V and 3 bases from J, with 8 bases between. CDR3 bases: TGCAGCGTTGAAGATGGGTTGGAAGAGACCCAGTACTTC. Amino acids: CSVEDGLEETQYF.